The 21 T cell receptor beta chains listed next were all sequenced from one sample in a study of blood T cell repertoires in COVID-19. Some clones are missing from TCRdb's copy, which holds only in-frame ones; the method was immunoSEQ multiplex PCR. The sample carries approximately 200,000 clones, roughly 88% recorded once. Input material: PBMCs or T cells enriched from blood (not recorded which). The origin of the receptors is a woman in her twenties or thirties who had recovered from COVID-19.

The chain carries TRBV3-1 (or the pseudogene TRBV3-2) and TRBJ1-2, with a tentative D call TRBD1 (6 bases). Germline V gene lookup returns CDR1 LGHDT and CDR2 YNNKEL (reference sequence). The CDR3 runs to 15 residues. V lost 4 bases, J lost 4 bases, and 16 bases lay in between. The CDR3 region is CASSLGDIGTYGYTF. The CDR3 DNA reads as TGTGCCAGCAGCCTAGGGGACATCGGAACCTATGGCTACACCTTC.

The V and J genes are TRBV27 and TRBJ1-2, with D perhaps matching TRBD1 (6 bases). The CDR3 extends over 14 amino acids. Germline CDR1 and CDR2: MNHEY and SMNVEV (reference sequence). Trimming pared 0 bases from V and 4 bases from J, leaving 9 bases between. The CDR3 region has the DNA TGTGCCAGCAGTTTATCCTTGGACAGCTATGGCTACACCTTC. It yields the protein CASSLSLDSYGYTF.

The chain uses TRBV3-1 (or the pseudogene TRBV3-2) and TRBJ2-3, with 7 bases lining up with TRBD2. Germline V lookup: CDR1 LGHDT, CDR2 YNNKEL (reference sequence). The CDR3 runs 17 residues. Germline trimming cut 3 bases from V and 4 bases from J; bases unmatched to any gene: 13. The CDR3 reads CASSHLVTGGQADTQYF. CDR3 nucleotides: TGTGCCAGCAGCCACTTGGTCACGGGAGGTCAGGCAGATACGCAGTATTTT.

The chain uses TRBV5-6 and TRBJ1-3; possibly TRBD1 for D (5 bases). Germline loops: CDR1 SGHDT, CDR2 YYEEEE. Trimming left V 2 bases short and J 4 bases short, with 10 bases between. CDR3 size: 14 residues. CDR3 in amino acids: CASSLFSGGNTIYF. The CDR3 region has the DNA TGTGCCAGCAGCTTATTTTCAGGGGGAAACACCATATATTTT.

The CDR3 DNA reads as TGTGCCAGTATCCCCGAAGGCAGGGGGAATCAGCCCCAGCATTTT. Protein sequence: CASIPEGRGNQPQHF. This chain uses TRBV19 with TRBJ1-5; 7 positions match TRBD1. CDR1 is LNHDA and CDR2 is SQIVND in the germline V gene (reference sequence). The CDR3 extends over 15 amino acids. Unmatched junction bases numbered 10, after V lost 7 bases and J lost 4 bases.

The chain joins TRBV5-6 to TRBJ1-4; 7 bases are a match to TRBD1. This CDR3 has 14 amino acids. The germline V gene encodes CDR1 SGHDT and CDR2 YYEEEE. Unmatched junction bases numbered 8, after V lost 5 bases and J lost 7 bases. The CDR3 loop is CASSLTGSGEKLFF. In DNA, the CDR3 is TGTGCCAGCAGTTTGACAGGGAGCGGTGAAAAACTGTTTTTT.

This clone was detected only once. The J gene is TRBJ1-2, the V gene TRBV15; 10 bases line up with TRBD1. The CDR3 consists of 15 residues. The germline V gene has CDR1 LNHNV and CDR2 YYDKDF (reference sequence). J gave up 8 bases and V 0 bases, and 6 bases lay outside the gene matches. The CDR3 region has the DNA TGTGCCACCAGCAGAGATCGGACAGGGGGTACGGGCTACACCTTC. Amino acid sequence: CATSRDRTGGTGYTF.

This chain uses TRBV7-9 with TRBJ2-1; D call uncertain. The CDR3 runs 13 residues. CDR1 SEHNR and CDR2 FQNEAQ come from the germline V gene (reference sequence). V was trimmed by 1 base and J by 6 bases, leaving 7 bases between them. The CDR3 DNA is TGTGCCAGCAGCTTAGGGTGGGCCAATGAGCAGTTCTTC. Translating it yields CASSLGWANEQFF.

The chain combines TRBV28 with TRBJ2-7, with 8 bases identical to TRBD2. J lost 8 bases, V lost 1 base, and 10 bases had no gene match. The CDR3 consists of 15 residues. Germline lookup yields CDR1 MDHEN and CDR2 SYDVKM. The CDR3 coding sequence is TGTGCCAGCAGTTTATCACCGGGGGGGAACCTCAAGCAGTACTTC. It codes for CASSLSPGGNLKQYF.

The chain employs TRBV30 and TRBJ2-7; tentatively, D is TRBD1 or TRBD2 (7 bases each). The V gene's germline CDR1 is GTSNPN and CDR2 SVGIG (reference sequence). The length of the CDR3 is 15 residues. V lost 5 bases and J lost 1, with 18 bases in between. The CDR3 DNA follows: TGTGCCTGGGGGGGGGCGGACAGGCTTTCCTACGAGCAGTACTTC. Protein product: CAWGGADRLSYEQYF.

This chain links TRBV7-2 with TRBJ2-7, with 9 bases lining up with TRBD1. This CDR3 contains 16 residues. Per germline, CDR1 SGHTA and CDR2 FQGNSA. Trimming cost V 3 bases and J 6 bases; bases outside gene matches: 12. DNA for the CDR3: TGTGCCAGCAGCTTTGCCGGGGGGACAGGGCGAGGCGAGCAGTACTTC. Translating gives CASSFAGGTGRGEQYF.

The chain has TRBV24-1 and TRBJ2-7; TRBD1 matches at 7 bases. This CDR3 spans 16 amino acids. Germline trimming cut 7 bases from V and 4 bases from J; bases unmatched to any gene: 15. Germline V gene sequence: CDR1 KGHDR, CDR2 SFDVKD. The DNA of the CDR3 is TGTGCCACCAGGGGCCTCGTCGGGACAGACGAATACGAGCAGTACTTC. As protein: CATRGLVGTDEYEQYF.

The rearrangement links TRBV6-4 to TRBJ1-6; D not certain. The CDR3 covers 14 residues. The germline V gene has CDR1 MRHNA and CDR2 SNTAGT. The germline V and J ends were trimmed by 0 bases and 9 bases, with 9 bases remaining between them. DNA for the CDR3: TGTGCCAGCAGTGACTCCCCAGCGGGTTCACCCCTCCACTTT. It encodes CASSDSPAGSPLHF.

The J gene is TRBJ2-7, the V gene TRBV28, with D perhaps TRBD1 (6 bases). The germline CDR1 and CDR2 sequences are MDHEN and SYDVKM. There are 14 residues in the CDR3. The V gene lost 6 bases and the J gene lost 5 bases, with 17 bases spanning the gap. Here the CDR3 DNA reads TGTGCCAGCAGCCAAACAGGGAATAGTGACGAGCAGTACTTC. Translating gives CASSQTGNSDEQYF.

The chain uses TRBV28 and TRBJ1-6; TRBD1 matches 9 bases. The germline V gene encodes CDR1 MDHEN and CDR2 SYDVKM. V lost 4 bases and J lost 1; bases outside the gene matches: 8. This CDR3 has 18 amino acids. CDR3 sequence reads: CASSSNSQGASYNSPLHF. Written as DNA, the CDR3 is TGTGCCAGCAGTTCGAACTCACAGGGGGCGTCCTATAATTCACCCCTCCACTTT.

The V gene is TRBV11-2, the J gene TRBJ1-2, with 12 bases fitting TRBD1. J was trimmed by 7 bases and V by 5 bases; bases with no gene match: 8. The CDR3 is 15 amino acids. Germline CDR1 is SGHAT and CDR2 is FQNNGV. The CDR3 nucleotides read TGTGCCAGCAGCGCGCGGGACAGGGGGCGTATTGGCTACACCTTC. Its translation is CASSARDRGRIGYTF.

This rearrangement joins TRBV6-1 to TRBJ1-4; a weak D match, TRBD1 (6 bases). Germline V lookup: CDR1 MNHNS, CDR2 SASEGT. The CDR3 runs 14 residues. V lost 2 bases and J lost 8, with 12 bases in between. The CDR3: CASSEYGTREKLFF. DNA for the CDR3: TGTGCCAGCAGTGAATACGGGACACGGGAAAAACTGTTTTTT.

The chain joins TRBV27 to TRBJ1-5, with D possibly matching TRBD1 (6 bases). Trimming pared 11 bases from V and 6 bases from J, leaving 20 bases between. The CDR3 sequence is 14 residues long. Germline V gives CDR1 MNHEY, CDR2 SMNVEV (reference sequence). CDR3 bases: TGTGCCGCTGGACGGGGGGCTAGTATTCAGCCCCAGCATTTT. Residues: CAAGRGASIQPQHF.

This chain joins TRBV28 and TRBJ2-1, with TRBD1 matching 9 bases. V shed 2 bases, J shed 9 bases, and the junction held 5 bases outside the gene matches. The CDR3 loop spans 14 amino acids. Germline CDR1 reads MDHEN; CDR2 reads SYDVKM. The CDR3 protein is CASSLPQGAVEQFF. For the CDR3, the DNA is TGTGCCAGCAGTTTACCACAGGGGGCGGTTGAGCAGTTCTTC. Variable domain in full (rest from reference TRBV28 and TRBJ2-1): DVKVTQSSRYLVKRTGEKVFLECVQDMDHENMFWYRQDPGLGLRLIYFSYDVKMKEKGDIPEGYSVSREKKERFSLILESASTNQTSMYLCASSLPQGAVEQFFGPGTRLTVL.

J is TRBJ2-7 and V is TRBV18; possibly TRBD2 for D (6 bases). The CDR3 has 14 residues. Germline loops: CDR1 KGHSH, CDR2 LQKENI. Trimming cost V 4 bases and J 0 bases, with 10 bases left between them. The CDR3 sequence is CASSQLAGSYEQYF. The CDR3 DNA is TGTGCCAGCTCACAACTAGCAGGCTCCTACGAGCAGTACTTC.

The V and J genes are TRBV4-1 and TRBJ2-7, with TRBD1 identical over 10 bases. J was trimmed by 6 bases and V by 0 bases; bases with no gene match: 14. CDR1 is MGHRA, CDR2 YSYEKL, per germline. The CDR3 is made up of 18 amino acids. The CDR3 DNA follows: TGCGCCAGCAGCCAAGATTGGGCCGGGACAGGGGCCCAGATCGAGCAGTACTTC. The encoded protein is CASSQDWAGTGAQIEQYF.